The 17 T cell receptor beta chains listed next were all sequenced from one sample in a study of T cell clonality in common variable immunodeficiency. TCRdb's table, derived via immunoSEQ multiplex PCR, lists solely in-frame clones and lacks some. The sample yields tens of thousands of clones, without any singletons. Material: peripheral blood mononuclear cells. These TCRs come from a person aged 18 to 75 in good health.

This clone was found a few times. This may come from a read error, since a much larger clone is one base off. The read comes to an end 3 residues before the CDR3 does, leaving the germline J gene to fill in the end. This sequence joins TRBV2 and TRBJ2-7, with TRBD1 matching 9 bases. V was pared by 7 bases and J by 2 bases, with 6 bases of the junction left unmatched. CDR1 SNHLY and CDR2 FYNNEI come from the germline V gene. The CDR3 has 14 residues. CDR3 in amino acids: CASMAGTGPYEQYF. Partial CDR3 DNA: TGTGCCAGCATGGCAGGGACAGGGCCCTACGAG.

This clone came up many times. The missing CDR3 end, 3 residues past where the read stops, is filled in from the germline J gene. The V and J genes are TRBV20-1 and TRBJ2-1; the match to TRBD1 covers 8 bases. V gave up 0 bases and J gave up 2 bases; unmatched junction bases: 3. Germline V gene lookup returns CDR1 DFQATT and CDR2 SNEGSKA (reference sequence). There are 15 residues in the CDR3. CDR3 DNA, as far as it was read: TGCAGTGCTAGAGACCCAGGGGGCGCCTACAATGAG. As protein: CSARDPGGAYNE. The whole CDR3 is CSARDPGGAYNEQFF.

This clone has at least ten counts. From the germline J gene comes the end of the CDR3, since the read stops 3 residues before it. The chain uses TRBV5-1 and TRBJ2-3; 7 nucleotides match TRBD2. This CDR3 has 14 amino acids. V shed 1 base and J 6 bases; nucleotides not matched to a gene: 5. Looked up from germline, CDR1 is SGHRS and CDR2 is YFSETQ. CDR3 DNA (partial): TGCGCCAGCAGCTTGATACGGGGAGGGGATACG. Amino acids: CASSLIRGGDT. The entire CDR3 protein reads CASSLIRGGDTQYF.

This clone was observed many times. The missing CDR3 end, 3 residues past where the read stops, is filled in from the germline J gene. The chain joins TRBV20-1 to TRBJ2-1; 10 positions agree with TRBD2. V lost 5 bases and J lost 8; bases outside the gene matches: 12. CDR1 and CDR2 from the germline V gene are DFQATT and SNEGSKA (reference sequence). The CDR3 length is 15 residues. Incomplete CDR3 DNA: TGCAGTGCTCAAGGTAGCGGGAGGCTCCCCGATGAG. This sequence encodes CSAQGSGRLPDE. In full, the CDR3 is CSAQGSGRLPDEQFF.

Many counts were recorded for this clone. Coverage ceases 3 residues before the CDR3 finishes, and the germline J gene fills in the end. The V gene is TRBV7-2, the J gene TRBJ1-2; a possible D gene is TRBD1 (5 bases). The CDR3 has 14 amino acids. Deletions cut 4 bases from V and 1 base from J, with 10 bases between. CDR1 is SGHTA, CDR2 FQGNSA, per germline. CDR3 DNA (partial): TGTGCCAGCAGCTCACCGGGGGTTAACTATGGC. Translation: CASSSPGVNYG. The whole CDR3 is CASSSPGVNYGYTF.

At least ten counts were recorded for this clone. The sequenced fragment ends 3 residues before the CDR3 boundary, so the rest is inferred from the germline J gene. This sequence joins TRBV20-1 and TRBJ1-5; weak D call: TRBD1 (5 bases). Deletions cut 0 bases from V and 2 bases from J, with 20 bases between. This CDR3 has 18 residues. Germline assignment: CDR1 DFQATT and CDR2 SNEGSKA (reference sequence). CDR3 amino acids: CSARDSAGKERGNQPQHF. CDR3 bases read: TGCAGTGCTAGAGATTCCGCAGGGAAAGAAAGGGGCAATCAGCCC.

This clone has ten or more counts. The CDR3 end is not reached by the read, which stops 3 residues before it; the germline J gene fills it in. The J gene is TRBJ1-5, the V gene TRBV5-6; 9 positions agree with TRBD1. With 4 bases clipped from V and 7 bases from J, the junction kept 6 bases outside the gene matches. The CDR3 covers 14 residues. The germline V gene encodes CDR1 SGHDT and CDR2 YYEEEE. The CDR3 bases that were read are TGTGCCAGCAGCCCGGGACAGGGAGGACAGCCC. Translating it yields CASSPGQGGQP. The full CDR3 is CASSPGQGGQPQHF.

Many counts were recorded for this clone. The read falls 3 residues short of the CDR3 end, and the missing part is taken from the germline J gene. The chain couples TRBV18 to TRBJ2-1, with D maybe TRBD2 (6 bases). V gave up 3 bases and J gave up 3 bases, with 15 bases separating them. This CDR3 is 16 amino acids long. Germline assignment: CDR1 KGHSH and CDR2 LQKENI. The chain's CDR3 is CASSPPSSANYNEQFF. The sequenced CDR3 bases are TGTGCCAGCTCACCGCCCTCTAGCGCGAACTACAATGAG.

This clone was detected many times. The CDR3 is cut off 3 residues early in the read; its end comes from the germline J gene. The chain combines TRBV19 with TRBJ1-2; D uncertain. V was pared by 0 bases and J by 2 bases, with 13 bases between. Germline assignment: CDR1 LNHDA and CDR2 SQIVND (reference sequence). The CDR3 runs to 16 residues. The CDR3 is CASSIDHLAPNYGYTF. Incomplete CDR3 DNA: TGTGCCAGTAGTATAGATCATCTGGCACCCAACTATGGC.

A note on this clone: The read ends 3 residues before the CDR3 terminus; that terminus is restored from the germline J gene. This chain uses TRBV2 with TRBJ1-4, with TRBD1 matching 9 bases. The CDR3 loop spans 14 amino acids. Unmatched junction bases numbered 3, after V lost 6 bases and J lost 4 bases. CDR1 SNHLY and CDR2 FYNNEI come from the germline V gene. The CDR3 protein is CASRQGAGNEKLFF. The CDR3 bases that were read are TGTGCCAGCAGACAGGGGGCTGGTAATGAAAAA.

This clone was detected many times. The read finishes 3 residues shy of the CDR3 end, and the germline J gene is used to complete it. The chain carries TRBV28 and TRBJ2-7; TRBD1 is a possible D gene (6 bases). Trimming shortened V by 8 bases and J by 0 bases, and 14 bases separated the two germline ends. Per the germline V gene, CDR1 is MDHEN and CDR2 is SYDVKM. The CDR3 covers 14 residues. The CDR3 loop is CASHSGTPSYEQYF. The part of the CDR3 DNA that was read is TGTGCCAGCCACTCCGGGACACCCTCCTACGAG.

This clone has ten or more counts. The missing CDR3 end, 3 residues past where the read stops, is filled in from the germline J gene. The chain combines TRBV29-1 with TRBJ1-2; D remains ambiguous. Germline V gene lookup returns CDR1 SQVTM and CDR2 ANQGSEA. V shed 2 bases and J shed 0 bases, with 7 bases lying between them. The CDR3 loop spans 13 amino acids. The chain's CDR3 is CSVETAANYGYTF. The CDR3 DNA, read in part, is TGCAGCGTTGAAACAGCAGCTAACTATGGC.

This clone turned up a few times. The read ends 3 residues before the CDR3 terminus; that terminus is restored from the germline J gene. This chain connects TRBV2 to TRBJ2-7; 7 nucleotides match TRBD1. The trim removed 3 bases at V and 3 bases at J, leaving 8 bases unmatched. Germline loops: CDR1 SNHLY, CDR2 FYNNEI. The CDR3 is 15 residues long. CDR3 DNA (partial): TGTGCCAGCAGTGAGGGGGCAGGGGGATTCTACGAG. It yields the protein CASSEGAGGFYE. The entire CDR3 protein is CASSEGAGGFYEQYF.

This clone was observed many times. The read finishes 3 residues shy of the CDR3 end, and the germline J gene is used to complete it. The gene calls are TRBV5-1 and TRBJ2-2, with 7 bases identical to TRBD1. The V gene's germline CDR1 is SGHRS and CDR2 YFSETQ. V gave up 4 bases and J gave up 0 bases; unmatched junction bases: 3. CDR3 length: 15 amino acids. CDR3 loop: CASSVDRSNTGELFF. The CDR3 DNA, read in part, is TGCGCCAGCAGCGTGGACAGGTCGAACACCGGGGAG.

This clone was observed many times. The read stops 3 residues short of the end of the CDR3; the missing end is completed from the germline J gene. V gene TRBV4-1 combines with J gene TRBJ2-3; TRBD2 agrees at 8 bases. Germline CDR1 is MGHRA and CDR2 is YSYEKL. CDR3 length: 17 amino acids. Trimming took 0 bases from V and 2 from J; bases not matched to a gene: 7. CDR3 amino acids: CASSQDGRREVTDTQYF. CDR3 bases read: TGCGCCAGCAGCCAAGATGGTAGGCGGGAGGTCACAGATACG.

There are many counts of this clone. With the read ending 3 residues before the CDR3 end, the germline J gene is used to fill in that end. This chain uses TRBV2 with TRBJ1-1, with D possibly matching TRBD1 (6 bases). The V gene lost 5 bases and the J gene lost 3 bases, with 16 bases spanning the gap. Germline loops: CDR1 SNHLY, CDR2 FYNNEI. The CDR3 is 15 residues long. The CDR3 DNA, read in part, is TGTGCCAGCAGTTCTACTTCTCAGGGGCACACTGAA. Translation gives CASSSTSQGHTE. The full CDR3 protein is CASSSTSQGHTEAFF.

This clone came up many times. The CDR3 end is not reached by the read, which stops 3 residues before it; the germline J gene fills it in. The chain employs TRBV7-3 and TRBJ2-3, with 8 positions matching TRBD2. The CDR3 has 13 amino acids. The V and J ends lost 6 bases and 5 bases, in that order; junction bases with no gene match: 4. Per the germline V gene, CDR1 is SGHTA and CDR2 is FQGTGA. The CDR3 here is CASSTAGGDTQYF. The CDR3 bases that were read are TGTGCCAGCAGTACGGCGGGGGGAGATACG.